This record looks at one T cell receptor (beta chain) sequence and its context. Its specificity is unknown. The TCR beta CDR3 regions underwent amplification using RNA transcripts as the source. HTBI primers were employed in a first-round RT-PCR of the TCR CDR3. Via MiXCR, TCRdb re-called the multiplex PCR reads, giving one row per CDR3 protein. Of about 290,000 distinct CDR3 sequences listed, roughly 13% were seen once; the top ten hold 7.9%. Germline V lookup: CDR1 SGHNT, CDR2 YYREEE (reference sequence). The CDR3 has 16 amino acids. The germline V and J ends were trimmed by 0 bases and 6 bases, with 15 bases remaining between them. The data originate from a study of T cells in Graves' hyperthyroidism and ophthalmopathy. Study-wide results and caveats: It was a median about 6.5 months before onset that the model predicted ophthalmopathy.

This sequence was found in a woman aged 40 to 50 with Graves' hyperthyroidism. The chain has TRBV5-4 and TRBJ2-2; D might be TRBD1 or TRBD2, each matching 5 bases. The sample consisted of blood. The CDR3 reads CASSLEGTDAAGELFF. Written as DNA, the CDR3 is TGTGCCAGCAGCTTGGAGGGGACCGATGCCGCCGGGGAGCTGTTTTTT.